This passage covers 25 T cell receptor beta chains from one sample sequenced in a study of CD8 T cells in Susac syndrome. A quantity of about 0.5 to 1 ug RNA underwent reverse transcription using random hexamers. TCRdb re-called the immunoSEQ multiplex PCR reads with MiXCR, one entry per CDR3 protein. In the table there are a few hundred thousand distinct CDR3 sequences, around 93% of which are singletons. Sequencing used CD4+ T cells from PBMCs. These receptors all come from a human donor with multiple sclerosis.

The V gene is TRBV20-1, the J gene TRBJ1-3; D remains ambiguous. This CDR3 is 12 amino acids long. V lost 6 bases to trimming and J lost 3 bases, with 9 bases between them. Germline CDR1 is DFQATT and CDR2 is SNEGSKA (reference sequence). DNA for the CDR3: TGCAGTGCCGAATGGGGTGGAAACACCATATATTTT. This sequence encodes CSAEWGGNTIYF.

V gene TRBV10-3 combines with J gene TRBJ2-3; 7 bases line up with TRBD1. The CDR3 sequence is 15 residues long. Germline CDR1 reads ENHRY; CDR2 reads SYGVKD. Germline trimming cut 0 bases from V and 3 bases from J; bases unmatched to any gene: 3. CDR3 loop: CAISESGTATDTQYF. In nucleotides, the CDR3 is TGTGCCATCAGTGAGTCGGGGACAGCTACAGATACGCAGTATTTT.

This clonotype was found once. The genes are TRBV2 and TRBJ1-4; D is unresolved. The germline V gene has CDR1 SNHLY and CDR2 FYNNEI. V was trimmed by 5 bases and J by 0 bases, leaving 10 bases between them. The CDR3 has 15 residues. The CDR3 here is CASSQDGSTNEKLFF. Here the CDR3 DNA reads TGTGCCAGCAGTCAGGACGGCTCAACTAATGAAAAACTGTTTTTT.

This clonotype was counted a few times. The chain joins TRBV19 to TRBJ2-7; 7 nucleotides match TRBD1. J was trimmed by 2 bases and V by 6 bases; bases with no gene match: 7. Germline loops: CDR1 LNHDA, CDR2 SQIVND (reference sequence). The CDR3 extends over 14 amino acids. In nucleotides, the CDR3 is TGTGCCAGTAGCCGGACAGGTTCTACCTACGAGCAGTACTTC. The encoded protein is CASSRTGSTYEQYF.

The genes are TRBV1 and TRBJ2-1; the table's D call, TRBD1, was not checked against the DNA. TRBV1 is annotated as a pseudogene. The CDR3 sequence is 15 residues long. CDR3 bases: TGCACCAGCAGTCCGAGGACAGGGGGATCGAATGAGCAGTTCTTC. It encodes CTSSPRTGGSNEQFF.

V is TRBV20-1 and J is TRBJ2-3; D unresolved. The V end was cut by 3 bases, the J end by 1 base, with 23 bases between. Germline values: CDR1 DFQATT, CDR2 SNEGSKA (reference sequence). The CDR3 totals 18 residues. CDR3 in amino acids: CSASYGIGDGTGTDTQYF. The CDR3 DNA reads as TGCAGTGCTAGTTATGGTATCGGAGACGGTACAGGCACAGATACGCAGTATTTT.

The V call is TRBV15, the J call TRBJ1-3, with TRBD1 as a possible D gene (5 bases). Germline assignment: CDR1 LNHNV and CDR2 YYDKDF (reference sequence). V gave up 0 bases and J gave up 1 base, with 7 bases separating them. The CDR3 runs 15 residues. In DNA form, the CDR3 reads TGTGCCACCAGCAGAGATGGGGGATCTGGAAACACCATATATTTT. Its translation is CATSRDGGSGNTIYF. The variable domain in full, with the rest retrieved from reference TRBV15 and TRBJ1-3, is DAMVIQNPRYQVTQFGKPVTLSCSQTLNHNVMYWYQQKSSQAPKLLFHYYDKDFNNEADTPDNFQSRRPNTSFCFLDIRSPGLGDTAMYLCATSRDGGSGNTIYFGEGSWLTVV.

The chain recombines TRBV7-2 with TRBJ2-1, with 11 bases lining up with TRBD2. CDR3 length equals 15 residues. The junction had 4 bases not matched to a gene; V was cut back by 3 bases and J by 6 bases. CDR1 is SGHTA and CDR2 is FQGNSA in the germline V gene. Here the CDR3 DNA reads TGTGCCAGCAGCTTCCCGGGACTAGCGGCCAATGAGCAGTTCTTC. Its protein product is CASSFPGLAANEQFF.

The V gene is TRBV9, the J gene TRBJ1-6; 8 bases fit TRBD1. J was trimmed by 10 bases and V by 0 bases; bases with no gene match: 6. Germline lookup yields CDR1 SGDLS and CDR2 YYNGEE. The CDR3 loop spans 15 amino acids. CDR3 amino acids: CASSVGQGAESPLHF. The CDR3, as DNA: TGTGCCAGCAGCGTAGGCCAGGGGGCTGAATCACCCCTCCACTTT.

CDR3 loop: CASSIARDTEAFF. CDR3 nucleotides: TGTGCCAGTAGTATAGCCCGCGACACTGAAGCTTTCTTT. This chain uses TRBV19 with TRBJ1-1; D remains unclear. CDR1 is LNHDA, CDR2 SQIVND, per germline (reference sequence). The CDR3 consists of 13 residues. Deletions cut 1 base from V and 3 bases from J, with 6 bases between. Full variable domain (missing parts from reference TRBV19 and TRBJ1-1): DGGITQSPKYLFRKEGQNVTLSCEQNLNHDAMYWYRQDPGQGLRLIYYSQIVNDFQKGDIAEGYSVSREKKESFPLTVTSAQKNPTAFYLCASSIARDTEAFFGQGTRLTVV.

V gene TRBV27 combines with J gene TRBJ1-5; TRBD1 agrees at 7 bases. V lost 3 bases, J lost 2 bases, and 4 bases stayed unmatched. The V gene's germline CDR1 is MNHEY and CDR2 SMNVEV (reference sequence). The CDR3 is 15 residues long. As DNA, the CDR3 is TGTGCCAGCAGTTTCACAGGGGTTGGCAATCAGCCCCAGCATTTT. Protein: CASSFTGVGNQPQHF.

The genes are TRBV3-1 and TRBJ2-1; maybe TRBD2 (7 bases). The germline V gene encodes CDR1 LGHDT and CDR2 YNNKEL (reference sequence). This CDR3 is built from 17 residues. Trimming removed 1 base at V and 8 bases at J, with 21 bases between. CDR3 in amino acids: CASSQVLGRGLRDEQFF. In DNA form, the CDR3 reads TGTGCCAGCAGCCAAGTTTTAGGGCGGGGGCTTAGGGATGAGCAGTTCTTC.

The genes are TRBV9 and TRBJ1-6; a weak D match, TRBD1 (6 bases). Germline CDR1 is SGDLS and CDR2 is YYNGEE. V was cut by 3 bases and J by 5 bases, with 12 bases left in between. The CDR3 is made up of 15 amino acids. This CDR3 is CASSEGGMDNSPLHF. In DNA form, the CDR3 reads TGTGCCAGCAGCGAGGGGGGGATGGATAATTCACCCCTCCACTTT.

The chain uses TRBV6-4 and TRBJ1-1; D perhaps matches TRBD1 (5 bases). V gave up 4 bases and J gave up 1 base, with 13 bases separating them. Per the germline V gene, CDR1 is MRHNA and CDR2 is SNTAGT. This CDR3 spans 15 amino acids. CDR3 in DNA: TGTGCCAGCAGTGCCACCGACAGTCCGAACACTGAAGCTTTCTTT. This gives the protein CASSATDSPNTEAFF.

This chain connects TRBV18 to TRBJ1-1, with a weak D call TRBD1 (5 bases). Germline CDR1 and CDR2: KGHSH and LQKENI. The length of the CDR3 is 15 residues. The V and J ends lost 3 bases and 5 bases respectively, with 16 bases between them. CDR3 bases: TGTGCCAGCTCACCCCCGGGACCCAGGTCGACTGAAGCTTTCTTT. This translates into CASSPPGPRSTEAFF.

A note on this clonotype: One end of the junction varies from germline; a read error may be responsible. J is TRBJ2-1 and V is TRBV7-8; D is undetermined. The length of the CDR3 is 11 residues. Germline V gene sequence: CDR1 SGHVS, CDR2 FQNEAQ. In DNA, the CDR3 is TGTGCCAGCAGCTCCTACTATGAGCAGTTCTTC. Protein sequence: CASSSYYEQFF.

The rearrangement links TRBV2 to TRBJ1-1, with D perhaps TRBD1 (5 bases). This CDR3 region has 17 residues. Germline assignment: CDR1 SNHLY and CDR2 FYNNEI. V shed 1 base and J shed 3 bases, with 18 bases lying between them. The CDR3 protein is CASSEVVLALGDTEAFF. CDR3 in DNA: TGTGCCAGCAGTGAAGTTGTGTTGGCTTTGGGGGACACTGAAGCTTTCTTT.

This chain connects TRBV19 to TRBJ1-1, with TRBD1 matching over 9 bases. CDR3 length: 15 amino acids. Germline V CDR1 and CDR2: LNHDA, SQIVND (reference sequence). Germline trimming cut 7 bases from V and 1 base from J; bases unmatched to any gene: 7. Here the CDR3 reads CASTITGGANTEAFF. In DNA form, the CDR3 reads TGTGCCAGTACGATTACAGGGGGCGCGAACACTGAAGCTTTCTTT.

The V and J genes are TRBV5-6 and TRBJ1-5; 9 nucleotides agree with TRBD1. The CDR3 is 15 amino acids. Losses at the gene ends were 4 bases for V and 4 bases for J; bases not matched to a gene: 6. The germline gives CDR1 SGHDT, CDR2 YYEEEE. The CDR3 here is CASSNAGTGNQPQHF. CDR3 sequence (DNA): TGTGCCAGCAGCAATGCCGGGACAGGGAATCAGCCCCAGCATTTT.

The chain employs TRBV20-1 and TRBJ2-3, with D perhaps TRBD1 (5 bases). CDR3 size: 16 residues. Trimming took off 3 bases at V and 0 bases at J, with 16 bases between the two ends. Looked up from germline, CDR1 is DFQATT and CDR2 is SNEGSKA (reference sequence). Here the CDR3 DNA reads TGCAGTGCTAGGATCCACCGGACACCGAGCACAGATACGCAGTATTTT. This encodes CSARIHRTPSTDTQYF.

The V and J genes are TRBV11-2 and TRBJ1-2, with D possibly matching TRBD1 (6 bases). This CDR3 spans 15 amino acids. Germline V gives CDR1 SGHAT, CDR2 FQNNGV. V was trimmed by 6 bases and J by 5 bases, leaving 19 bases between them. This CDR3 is CASRDSGQRIYGYTF. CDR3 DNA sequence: TGTGCCAGCAGGGACTCCGGACAGCGAATTTATGGCTACACCTTC.

CDR3: CASRERQGPTGELFF. CDR3 nucleotides: TGTGCCAGCAGGGAGAGACAGGGCCCCACCGGGGAGCTGTTTTTT. This sequence joins TRBV7-9 and TRBJ2-2; 7 bases fit TRBD1. This CDR3 is 15 amino acids long. From germline, CDR1 is SEHNR and CDR2 FQNEAQ (reference sequence). Germline trimming cut 6 bases from V and 4 bases from J; bases unmatched to any gene: 8.

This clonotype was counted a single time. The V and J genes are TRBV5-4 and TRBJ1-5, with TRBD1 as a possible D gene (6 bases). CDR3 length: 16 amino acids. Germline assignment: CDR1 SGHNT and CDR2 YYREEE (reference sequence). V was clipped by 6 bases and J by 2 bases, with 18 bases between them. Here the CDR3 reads CASTDPRQVRNQPQHF. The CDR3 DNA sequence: TGTGCCAGCACCGACCCGAGACAGGTCCGCAATCAGCCCCAGCATTTT.

Here the CDR3 DNA reads TGTGCCAGCAGCTTGAGGGTTGCAGGTTTAGCCAAAAACATTCAGTACTTC. This encodes CASSLRVAGLAKNIQYF. This chain joins TRBV5-6 and TRBJ2-4; D is uncertain. Germline CDR1 and CDR2: SGHDT and YYEEEE. V lost 1 base, J lost 0 bases, and 14 bases lay in between. The CDR3 sequence is 17 residues long.

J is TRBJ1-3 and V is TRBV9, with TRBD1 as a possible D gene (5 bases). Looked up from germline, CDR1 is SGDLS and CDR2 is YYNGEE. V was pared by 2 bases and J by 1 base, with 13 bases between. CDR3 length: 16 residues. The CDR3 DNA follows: TGTGCCAGCAGCGTTTCAGACAGCCGTTCTGGAAACACCATATATTTT. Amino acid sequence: CASSVSDSRSGNTIYF.